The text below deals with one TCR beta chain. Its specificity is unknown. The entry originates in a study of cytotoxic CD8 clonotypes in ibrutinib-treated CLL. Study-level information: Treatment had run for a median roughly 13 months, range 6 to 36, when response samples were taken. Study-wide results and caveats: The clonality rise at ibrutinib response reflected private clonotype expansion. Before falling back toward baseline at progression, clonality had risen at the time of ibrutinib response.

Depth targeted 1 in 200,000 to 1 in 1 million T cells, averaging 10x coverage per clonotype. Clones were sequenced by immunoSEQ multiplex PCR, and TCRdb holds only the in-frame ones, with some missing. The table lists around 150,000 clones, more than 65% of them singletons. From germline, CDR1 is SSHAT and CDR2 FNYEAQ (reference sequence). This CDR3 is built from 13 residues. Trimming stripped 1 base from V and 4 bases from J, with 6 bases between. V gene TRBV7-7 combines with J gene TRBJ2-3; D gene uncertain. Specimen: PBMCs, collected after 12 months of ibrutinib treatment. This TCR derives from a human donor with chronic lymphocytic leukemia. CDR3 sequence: CASSLGSSDTQYF. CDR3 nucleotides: TGTGCCAGCAGCTTAGGTAGTTCAGATACGCAGTATTTT.